Listed below are T cell receptor beta chains from one sample, sequenced in a study of CXCR3-negative and CXCR3-positive naive CD8 T cells. From its re-call of the 5' RACE reads, TCRdb lists each CDR3 protein once, without DNA. This listing includes 75,000 to 100,000 distinct CDR3 sequences. The sample comprised naive CXCR3+ CD8+ T cells from blood. The receptors stem from a human donor in good health. Some clones in this sample may be carry-over from other donors' samples. The CDR3 runs from the conserved cysteine through the conserved F or W.

CASSYSGSPDEQFF | TRBJ2-1 | TRBV7-2
CASSQAIQAFEQYF | TRBJ2-7 | TRBV4-1
CATSRGGPGTGGDTQYF | TRBJ2-3 | TRBV15
CASSPRGDRGYEQYF | TRBJ2-7 | TRBV7-6
CSARAGTGYEQYF | TRBJ2-7 | TRBV20-1
CASSFSNEQLF | TRBJ2-1 | TRBV12-3/TRBV12-4
CASRVTVGGGIIGNEQFF | TRBJ2-1 | TRBV6-2/TRBV6-3
CASSLSWGYEQYF | TRBJ2-7 | TRBV5-1
CSSSRGPSTDTQYF | TRBJ2-3 | TRBV29-1
CASSFGVTDTQYF | TRBJ2-3 | TRBV13
CASSLSGLSYNEQFF | TRBJ2-1 | TRBV27